This T cell receptor (beta chain) was sequenced for a study of OX40 agonist ivuxolimab in advanced cancers. Across the whole study: The dose-escalation cohort had hepatocellular carcinoma, melanoma, renal cell or head and neck cancer. Aged roughly 23 to 90 with a mean of approximately 57 years, they were 82.7% male. Of the patients, three showed partial responses, one with hepatocellular carcinoma and two with cutaneous melanoma.

Germline V lookup: CDR1 MGHDK, CDR2 SYGVNS. This CDR3 spans 14 amino acids. Turning to this clone: Its target is not known. The junction departs from germline at one end; a sequencing error may be responsible.

Profiled with immunoSEQ multiplex PCR; TCRdb holds only in-frame clones, not every one. The data show some 49,000 clones, about 82% seen once. Findings of the study overall: At doses 0.1 to 3.0 mg/kg, CD4+ and CD8+ clones expanded.

The sequencing here drew on CD4+ or CD8+ T cells sorted from blood, taken in a trial of the OX40 agonist ivuxolimab. This rearrangement joins TRBV25-1 to TRBJ2-7, with D maybe TRBD2 (6 bases). The TCR comes from an adult with an advanced solid tumor such as melanoma, head and neck, liver or kidney cancer. CDR3 loop: CASSERGGGYGQYF. CDR3 coding DNA: TGTGCCAGCAGTGAGCGGGGAGGTGGATACGGGCAGTACTTC.